The sequence of this TCR beta chain was determined in a study of human T cells and chemical hapten exposure. The wider study: An approximately 2 cm by approximately 2 cm inner upper arm patch received 2% DPC for sensitization. Once 0.01% DPC had been applied to the upper back by patch test, readings were taken at 6 days.

About this clonotype itself: One junction end does not reproduce the germline sequence, and a read error may be involved.

Time point noted: patch test 3, about 24 weeks after DPC sensitization. Treatment in this sample: therapeutic diphenylcyclopropenone sensitization with weekly scalp DPC. Within the library, unique molecular identifiers were attached to each individual cDNA molecule. TCRdb redid the calling of the RACE reads with MiXCR, one entry per CDR3 protein. The repertoire holds under 200,000 distinct CDR3 sequences, with roughly 25% as singletons. The sequence derives from a young woman with alopecia areata. Some clones in this sample may be carry-over from other donors' samples. Sequencing used whole blood, obtained in connection with sensitization to the hapten diphenylcyclopropenone (DPC).

The CDR3 is CASRSGTGALF. In DNA form, the CDR3 reads TGTGCCAGCAGGTCCGGGACAGGGGCCTTGTTT. The chain couples TRBV7-2 to TRBJ1-1, with TRBD1 matching 10 bases. The CDR3 sequence is 11 residues long. Germline CDR1 is SGHTA and CDR2 is FQGNSA.